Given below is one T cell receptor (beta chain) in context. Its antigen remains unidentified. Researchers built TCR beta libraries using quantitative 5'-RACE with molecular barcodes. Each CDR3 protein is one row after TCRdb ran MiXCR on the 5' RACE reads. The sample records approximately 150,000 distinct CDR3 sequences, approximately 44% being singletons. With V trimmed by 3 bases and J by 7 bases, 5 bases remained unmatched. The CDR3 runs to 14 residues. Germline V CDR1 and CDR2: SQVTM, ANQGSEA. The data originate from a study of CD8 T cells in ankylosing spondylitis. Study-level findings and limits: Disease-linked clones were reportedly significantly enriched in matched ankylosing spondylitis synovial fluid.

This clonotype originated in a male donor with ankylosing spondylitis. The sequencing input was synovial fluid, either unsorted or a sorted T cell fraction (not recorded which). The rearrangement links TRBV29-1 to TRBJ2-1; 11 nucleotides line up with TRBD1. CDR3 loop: CSVEAGTGGNEQFF. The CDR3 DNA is TGCAGCGTTGAGGCGGGGACAGGGGGGAATGAGCAGTTCTTC.